The present T cell receptor beta chain was sequenced within a study of blood T cell repertoires in COVID-19. Individuals drawn from 24 US areas were roughly 18 to 95 years old. Sequencing was performed with immunoSEQ multiplex PCR; in TCRdb, only in-frame clones are kept and a portion is missing. The sample lists about 400,000 clones; more than 75% were seen once. CDR1 is SEHNR and CDR2 is FQNEAQ in the germline V gene (reference sequence). The CDR3 consists of 12 residues. Trimming shortened V by 4 bases and J by 11 bases, and 13 bases separated the two germline ends. The rearrangement uses TRBV7-9 and TRBJ2-3, with a tentative D call TRBD2 (5 bases). The receptor's source is a woman between 45 and 60 years old who had recovered from COVID-19. Source material: PBMCs or T cells enriched from blood (not recorded which). The CDR3 DNA is TGTGCCAGCAGCTACCGGGATTCGGGGCAGTATTTT. Its protein is CASSYRDSGQYF.